This entry concerns a single T cell receptor (beta chain). The antigen is unknown. Tumor samples were obtained before definitive surgery or chemotherapy. The source of the sample is a study of high-grade serous ovarian cancer treatment subgroups. Study summary: Each sample yielded on average roughly 7,400 unique TCR beta rearrangements from 11,000 to 15,000 reads. Overall study findings and caveats: TCR relatedness rose with neoantigen level and trended with mutation load. Repertoire similarity ranged roughly 0.1 to 0.79 between tumors of one patient. Repertoire analysis covered CDR3 alone, not CDR1 or CDR2.

There are 14 residues in the CDR3. Trimming cost V 5 bases and J 11 bases, with 21 bases left between them. Germline-derived CDR1 and CDR2 are SGHAT and FQNNGV. Only in-frame clones appear in the TCRdb table, and some are missing; sequencing was by immunoSEQ multiplex PCR. Of more than 15,000 clones listed, about 75% were seen once; the top ten hold about 6.5%. The origin of this receptor is a human donor with high-grade serous ovarian cancer. The chain couples TRBV11-2 to TRBJ2-5; TRBD2 might be the D (6 bases). The specimen was tumor tissue. CDR3 coding DNA: TGTGCCAGCAGCCCCCCCAGCGGGCCTTACCGGCAGTACTTC. It translates to CASSPPSGPYRQYF.